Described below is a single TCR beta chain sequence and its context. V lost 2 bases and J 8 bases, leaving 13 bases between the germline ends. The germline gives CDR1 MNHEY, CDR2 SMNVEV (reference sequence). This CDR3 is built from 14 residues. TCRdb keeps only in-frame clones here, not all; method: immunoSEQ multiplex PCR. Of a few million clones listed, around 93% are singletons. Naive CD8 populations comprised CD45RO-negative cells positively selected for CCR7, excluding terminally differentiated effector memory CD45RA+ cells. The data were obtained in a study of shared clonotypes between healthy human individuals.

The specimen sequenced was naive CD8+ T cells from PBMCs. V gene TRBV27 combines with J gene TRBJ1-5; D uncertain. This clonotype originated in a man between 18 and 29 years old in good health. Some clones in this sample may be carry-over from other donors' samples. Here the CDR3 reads CASSLMGGVEPQHF. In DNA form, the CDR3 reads TGTGCCAGCAGTTTAATGGGTGGAGTGGAGCCCCAGCATTTT.